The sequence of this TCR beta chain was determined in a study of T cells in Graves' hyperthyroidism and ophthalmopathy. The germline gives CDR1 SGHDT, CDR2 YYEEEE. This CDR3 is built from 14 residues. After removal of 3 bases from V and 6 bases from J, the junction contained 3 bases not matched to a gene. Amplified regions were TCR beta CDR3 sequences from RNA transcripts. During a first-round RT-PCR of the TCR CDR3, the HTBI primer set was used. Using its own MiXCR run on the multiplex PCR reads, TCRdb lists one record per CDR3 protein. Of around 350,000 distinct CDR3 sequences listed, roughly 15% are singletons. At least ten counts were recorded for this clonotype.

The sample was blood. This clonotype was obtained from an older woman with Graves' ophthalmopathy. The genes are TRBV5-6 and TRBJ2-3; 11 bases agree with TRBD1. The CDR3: CASSWGQGVDTQYF. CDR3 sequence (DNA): TGTGCCAGCAGCTGGGGACAGGGGGTGGATACGCAGTATTTT.